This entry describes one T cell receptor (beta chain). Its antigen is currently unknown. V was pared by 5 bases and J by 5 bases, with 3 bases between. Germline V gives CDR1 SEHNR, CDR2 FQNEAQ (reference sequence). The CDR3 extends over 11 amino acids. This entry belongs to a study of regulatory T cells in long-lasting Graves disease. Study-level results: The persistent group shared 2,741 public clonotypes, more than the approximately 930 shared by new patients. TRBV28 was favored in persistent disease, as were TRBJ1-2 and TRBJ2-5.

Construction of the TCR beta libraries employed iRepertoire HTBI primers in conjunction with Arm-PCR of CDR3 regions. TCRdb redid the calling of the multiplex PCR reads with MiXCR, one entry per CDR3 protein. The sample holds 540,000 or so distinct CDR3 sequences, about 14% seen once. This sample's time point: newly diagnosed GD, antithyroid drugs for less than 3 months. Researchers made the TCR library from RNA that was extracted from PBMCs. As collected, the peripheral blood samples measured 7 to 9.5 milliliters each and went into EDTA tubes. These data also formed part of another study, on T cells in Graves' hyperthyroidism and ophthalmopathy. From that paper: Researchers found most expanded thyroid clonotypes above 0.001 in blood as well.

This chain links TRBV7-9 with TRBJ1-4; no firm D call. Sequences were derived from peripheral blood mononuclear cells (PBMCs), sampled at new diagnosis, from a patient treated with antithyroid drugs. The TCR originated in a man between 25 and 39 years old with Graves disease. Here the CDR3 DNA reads TGTGCCAGCAGCAACAATGAAAAACTGTTTTTT. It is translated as CASSNNEKLFF.